These 9 T cell receptor beta chains were sequenced from one sample in a study of shared clonotypes between healthy human individuals. Some clones are missing from TCRdb's copy, which holds only in-frame ones; the method was immunoSEQ multiplex PCR. Among 2 million to 2.5 million clones listed, approximately 93% were seen once. The sample consisted of naive CD4+ T cells from PBMCs. As for subset: CD45RA+ positively selected. The receptors stem from a man aged 18-30 years in good health. Some clones in this sample may be carry-over from other donors' samples.

V gene TRBV4-2 combines with J gene TRBJ2-5; 9 nucleotides line up with TRBD2. V shed 4 bases and J 5 bases; nucleotides not matched to a gene: 14. Germline V CDR1 and CDR2: LGHNA, YNFKEQ. CDR3 length: 17 amino acids. Here the CDR3 DNA reads TGTGCCAGCAGCCCCCGCCAGCTTAGCGGGAGTGAGGAGACCCAGTACTTC. It codes for CASSPRQLSGSEETQYF.

The chain links TRBV6-5 to TRBJ2-6; TRBD1 matches 8 bases. The CDR3 sequence is 15 residues long. Per germline, CDR1 MNHEY and CDR2 SVGAGI. V lost 6 bases and J lost 4; bases outside the gene matches: 5. The DNA for the CDR3 is TGTGCCAGCAGCAGGGGGCAAGAAGGGGCCAACGTCCTGACTTTC. It codes for CASSRGQEGANVLTF.

The V and J genes are TRBV9 and TRBJ2-7; tentative D call: TRBD1 (7 bases). V was cut by 4 bases and J by 4 bases, with 18 bases left in between. Germline loops: CDR1 SGDLS, CDR2 YYNGEE. The CDR3 is 15 residues long. CDR3 sequence reads: CASSRLAGQQYEQYF. CDR3 DNA: TGTGCCAGCAGCCGTTTGGCGGGACAGCAATACGAGCAGTACTTC.

The chain has TRBV5-1 and TRBJ2-7, with 7 bases lining up with TRBD1. CDR1 and CDR2 (germline): SGHRS, YFSETQ. The length of the CDR3 is 14 residues. V lost 5 bases and J lost 6; bases outside the gene matches: 11. CDR3 residues: CASRKTNTGVEQYF. In DNA, the CDR3 is TGCGCCAGCAGAAAGACTAACACAGGGGTCGAGCAGTACTTC.

A remark on this clone: The junction does not match germline at one end; this may be a read error. Additional DNA sequences in this sample encode the identical CDR3. This chain joins TRBV9 and TRBJ2-7; D is ambiguous. Looked up from germline, CDR1 is SGDLS and CDR2 is YYNGEE. This CDR3 has 14 residues. CDR3 coding DNA: TGCGCCAGCAGCGTCGGGCAGAGCTCCTACGAGCAGTACTTC. Protein product: CASSVGQSSYEQYF.

The chain links TRBV13 to TRBJ2-4; 8 bases are a match to TRBD1. This CDR3 has 15 residues. With V trimmed by 5 bases and J by 5 bases, 8 bases remained unmatched. Germline lookup yields CDR1 PRHDT and CDR2 FYEKMQ (reference sequence). The CDR3 loop reads CASSPGQGSENIQYF. DNA of the CDR3: TGTGCCAGCAGCCCAGGACAGGGTTCCGAAAACATTCAGTACTTC.

The gene calls are TRBV14 and TRBJ1-1, with a tentative D call TRBD1 (5 bases). V was trimmed by 1 base and J by 11 bases, leaving 20 bases between them. Germline CDR1 SGHDN, CDR2 FVKESK. CDR3 length: 15 residues. The CDR3 nucleotides are TGTGCCAGCAGCCAAGGAGGCTTTTTTTCGGACAATGCTTTCTTT. Its protein is CASSQGGFFSDNAFF.

J is TRBJ1-2 and V is TRBV4-1; no clear D gene. From germline, CDR1 is MGHRA and CDR2 YSYEKL. Trimming stripped 3 bases from V and 1 base from J, with 18 bases between. The CDR3 extends over 17 amino acids. The CDR3 nucleotides are TGCGCCAGCAGCCACCCCCCTGGGAGTCTACGTAACTATGGCTACACCTTC. This encodes CASSHPPGSLRNYGYTF.

This clone was found once. This chain connects TRBV29-1 to TRBJ2-1; 13 nucleotides match TRBD2. CDR3 size: 17 residues. Unmatched junction bases numbered 7, after V lost 2 bases and J lost 3 bases. The germline V gene encodes CDR1 SQVTM and CDR2 ANQGSEA. The CDR3 region is CSVETGTSGTGYNEQFF. DNA of the CDR3: TGCAGCGTTGAAACCGGGACTAGCGGGACGGGCTACAATGAGCAGTTCTTC.